Below are 32 T cell receptor beta chains sequenced from a single sample in a study of cytomegalovirus exposure and HLA in healthy donors. Amplification used 60 Vbeta primers and 13 Jbeta primers. Libraries were prepared by immunoSEQ multiplex PCR; TCRdb keeps only in-frame clonotypes and omits some of them. The sample includes around 190,000 clones, 80% of them seen just once. What was sequenced was PBMCs. These receptors came from a man aged 35 to 55 in good health and CMV-seronegative.

The chain recombines TRBV28 with TRBJ2-5, with D maybe TRBD1 (6 bases). Germline assignment: CDR1 MDHEN and CDR2 SYDVKM. V lost 3 bases and J 4 bases, leaving 9 bases between the germline ends. This CDR3 spans 13 amino acids. The CDR3 loop is CASSFARGETQYF. Here the CDR3 DNA reads TGTGCCAGCAGTTTTGCCAGGGGAGAGACCCAGTACTTC.

The J gene is TRBJ2-4, the V gene TRBV9; the D is unclear. Germline V gene data show CDR1 as SGDLS and CDR2 as YYNGEE. The CDR3 covers 16 residues. Trimming removed 0 bases at V and 0 bases at J, with 10 bases between. CDR3 sequence: CASSVEAVLAKNIQYF. Written as DNA, the CDR3 is TGTGCCAGCAGCGTAGAGGCGGTACTAGCCAAAAACATTCAGTACTTC.

In nucleotides, the CDR3 is TGTGCCAGCAGCTTAGGCGGTAGGGCAGGGGGCGAGCAGTACTTC. The encoded protein is CASSLGGRAGGEQYF. The J gene is TRBJ2-7, the V gene TRBV13; 7 nucleotides match TRBD1. Germline-derived CDR1 and CDR2 are PRHDT and FYEKMQ (reference sequence). This CDR3 has 15 amino acids. The trim removed 0 bases at V and 6 bases at J, leaving 8 bases unmatched.

This chain uses TRBV30 with TRBJ2-5; 7 bases are shared with TRBD2. The CDR3 sequence is 13 residues long. J lost 3 bases, V lost 3 bases, and 4 bases had no gene match. In germline, CDR1 is GTSNPN, CDR2 SVGIG (reference sequence). The CDR3 here is CAWSGRREETQYF. The CDR3 DNA sequence: TGTGCCTGGAGCGGGAGGCGCGAAGAGACCCAGTACTTC.

The chain joins TRBV5-4 to TRBJ2-3, with TRBD1 matching over 10 bases. This CDR3 region has 14 residues. CDR1 SGHNT and CDR2 YYREEE come from the germline V gene (reference sequence). J gave up 2 bases and V 7 bases, and 4 bases lay outside the gene matches. The CDR3 sequence: CASGDRGLTDTQYF. CDR3 bases: TGTGCCAGCGGAGACAGGGGGCTCACAGATACGCAGTATTTT.

The chain combines TRBV7-2 with TRBJ2-1; 11 bases fit TRBD2. Per the germline V gene, CDR1 is SGHTA and CDR2 is FQGNSA. The CDR3 length is 15 residues. J gave up 8 bases and V 5 bases, and 8 bases lay outside the gene matches. CDR3 in amino acids: CASSPLAGGLYEQFF. CDR3 coding DNA: TGTGCCAGCAGCCCTCTAGCGGGGGGTTTATATGAGCAGTTCTTC.

The chain uses TRBV28 and TRBJ1-6, with D hard to call. The CDR3 contains 18 residues. V lost 5 bases to trimming and J lost 8 bases, with 25 bases between them. The germline V gene encodes CDR1 MDHEN and CDR2 SYDVKM. CDR3 sequence: CASSGSGLQDAFDSPLHF. In DNA form, the CDR3 reads TGTGCCAGCAGTGGGAGCGGTCTGCAGGATGCCTTCGATTCACCCCTCCACTTT.

The chain has TRBV6-6 and TRBJ1-2; D not resolved. The V end was cut by 0 bases, the J end by 8 bases, with 7 bases between. The CDR3 loop spans 12 amino acids. CDR1 MNHNY and CDR2 SVGAGI come from the germline V gene (reference sequence). CDR3 amino acids: CASSYSPEGYTF. The CDR3 coding sequence is TGTGCCAGCAGTTACTCGCCGGAGGGCTACACCTTC.

V usage is TRBV5-4 and J usage is TRBJ2-7; D might be TRBD1 (6 bases). CDR1 and CDR2 from the germline V gene are SGHNT and YYREEE (reference sequence). V gave up 7 bases and J gave up 0 bases, with 11 bases separating them. This CDR3 is built from 13 residues. The CDR3 spells CASAGTTSYEQYF. The DNA for the CDR3 is TGTGCCAGCGCCGGGACAACCTCCTACGAGCAGTACTTC.

The rearrangement links TRBV2 to TRBJ1-2; D unresolved. The CDR3 loop spans 12 amino acids. Germline CDR1 and CDR2: SNHLY and FYNNEI. The germline V and J ends were trimmed by 6 bases and 8 bases, with 13 bases remaining between them. The CDR3 loop is CASSSGLWGYTF. The CDR3 DNA reads TGTGCCAGCAGCAGCGGCCTCTGGGGCTACACCTTC. Combining the CDR3 with reference TRBV2 and TRBJ1-2 gives the whole variable domain EPEVTQTPSHQVTQMGQEVILRCVPISNHLYFYWYRQILGQKVEFLVSFYNNEISEKSEIFDDQFSVERPDGSNFTLKIRSTKLEDSAMYFCASSSGLWGYTFGSGTRLTVV.

J is TRBJ1-2 and V is TRBV19, with D uncertain. In germline, CDR1 is LNHDA, CDR2 SQIVND (reference sequence). V was cut by 0 bases and J by 2 bases, with 4 bases left in between. The CDR3 loop spans 13 amino acids. CDR3 in amino acids: CASSIELNYGYTF. The CDR3 DNA sequence: TGTGCCAGTAGTATAGAGCTAAACTATGGCTACACCTTC.

Note on this clone: The junction shows a germline mismatch at one end, possibly a read error. CDR3 bases: TGTGCCAGCAGCCGTCCGGGACAGACCTATCCTCACTTC. The encoded protein is CASSRPGQTYPHF. J is TRBJ1-2 and V is TRBV7-6; 7 positions match TRBD1. In germline, CDR1 is SGHVS, CDR2 FNYEAQ. The CDR3 consists of 13 residues.

This chain joins TRBV9 and TRBJ2-6, with D unresolved. CDR3 length: 18 amino acids. Between the trimmed V and J ends, which lost 1 base and 0 bases, there was a span of 14 bases. The germline V gene encodes CDR1 SGDLS and CDR2 YYNGEE. As DNA, the CDR3 is TGTGCCAGCAGCGTATTGGCAGGTCCCAGCTCTGGGGCCAACGTCCTGACTTTC. This sequence encodes CASSVLAGPSSGANVLTF. The complete variable domain, with remaining parts taken from reference TRBV9 and TRBJ2-6, reads DSGVTQTPKHLITATGQRVTLRCSPRSGDLSVYWYQQSLDQGLQFLIQYYNGEERAKGNILERFSAQQFPDLHSELNLSSLELGDSALYFCASSVLAGPSSGANVLTFGAGSRLTVL.

This chain links TRBV19 with TRBJ1-1, with a tentative D call TRBD1 (6 bases). Germline V lookup: CDR1 LNHDA, CDR2 SQIVND (reference sequence). The CDR3 consists of 15 residues. V shed 5 bases and J shed 11 bases, with 24 bases lying between them. The CDR3 region has the DNA TGTGCCAGTAGTTCAGGGGCCGCGCAGAGGGTGGGGGCTTTCTTT. It codes for CASSSGAAQRVGAFF.

The gene calls are TRBV5-1 and TRBJ1-2; 8 nucleotides line up with TRBD1. Germline V gene sequence: CDR1 SGHRS, CDR2 YFSETQ. Losses at the gene ends were 4 bases for V and 1 base for J; bases not matched to a gene: 3. The CDR3 loop spans 14 amino acids. CDR3 sequence: CASSTGQGNYGYTF. CDR3 sequence (DNA): TGCGCCAGCAGCACAGGACAGGGTAACTATGGCTACACCTTC.

The chain carries TRBV6-5 and TRBJ1-2; D remains unclear. Looked up from germline, CDR1 is MNHEY and CDR2 is SVGAGI. Trimming cost V 2 bases and J 1 base, with 11 bases left between them. The CDR3 extends over 15 amino acids. The chain's CDR3 is CASSYGIGSNYGYTF. CDR3 in DNA: TGTGCCAGCAGTTACGGGATAGGGAGTAACTATGGCTACACCTTC.

The chain joins TRBV9 to TRBJ2-5; no definite D call. V was cut by 0 bases and J by 5 bases, with 8 bases left in between. The CDR3 contains 13 residues. Per germline, CDR1 SGDLS and CDR2 YYNGEE. CDR3 in amino acids: CASSVATSETQYF. Here the CDR3 DNA reads TGTGCCAGCAGCGTAGCTACTTCGGAGACCCAGTACTTC.

The chain is built from TRBV11-2 and TRBJ1-2, with D hard to call. Germline V CDR1 and CDR2: SGHAT, FQNNGV. CDR3 length: 13 residues. The germline V and J ends were trimmed by 5 bases and 8 bases, with 15 bases remaining between them. In nucleotides, the CDR3 is TGTGCCAGCAGCCCGTCGGGCTCGGGAGGCTACACCTTC. This sequence encodes CASSPSGSGGYTF.

The V and J genes are TRBV5-4 and TRBJ1-1, with TRBD1 matching 7 bases. The trim removed 4 bases at V and 4 bases at J, leaving 10 bases unmatched. From germline, CDR1 is SGHNT and CDR2 YYREEE (reference sequence). The CDR3 has 15 residues. The CDR3 region is CASSAPDRTFTEAFF. The CDR3 coding sequence is TGTGCCAGCAGCGCGCCGGACAGGACTTTCACTGAAGCTTTCTTT.

The rearrangement links TRBV6-1 to TRBJ1-3; no firm D call. Trimming pared 4 bases from V and 2 bases from J, leaving 3 bases between. CDR3 size: 12 residues. Germline V lookup: CDR1 MNHNS, CDR2 SASEGT. This chain's CDR3 is CASSAPGNTIYF. In DNA, the CDR3 is TGTGCCAGCAGTGCTCCTGGAAACACCATATATTTT.

The chain couples TRBV10-3 to TRBJ2-1; the D gene is possibly TRBD2 (7 bases). CDR1 is ENHRY, CDR2 SYGVKD, per germline. The ends were cut back, 0 bases at V and 7 bases at J, with 16 bases in the middle. This CDR3 is built from 16 residues. The CDR3 reads CAISESMGGLVNEQFF. The CDR3 DNA sequence: TGTGCCATCAGTGAGTCAATGGGGGGGCTAGTAAATGAGCAGTTCTTC.

CDR3 residues: CASGRGSSYEQYF. In DNA, the CDR3 is TGTGCCAGCGGCCGGGGGTCCTCCTACGAGCAGTACTTC. V and J are TRBV27 and TRBJ2-7; TRBD2 might be the D (6 bases). The germline V gene has CDR1 MNHEY and CDR2 SMNVEV (reference sequence). Deletions cut 8 bases from V and 0 bases from J, with 11 bases between. This CDR3 is built from 13 residues.

The V call is TRBV19, the J call TRBJ2-3, with D possibly TRBD2 on 6 matching bases. Trimming cost V 8 bases and J 4 bases, with 13 bases left between them. Germline V CDR1 and CDR2: LNHDA, SQIVND (reference sequence). CDR3 length equals 13 residues. This chain's CDR3 is CASGGRSPDTQYF. CDR3 nucleotide sequence: TGTGCCAGTGGAGGGCGAAGCCCAGATACGCAGTATTTT.

The chain couples TRBV15 to TRBJ1-2; 7 nucleotides align to TRBD1. This CDR3 spans 14 amino acids. Germline V lookup: CDR1 LNHNV, CDR2 YYDKDF (reference sequence). After removal of 5 bases from V and 1 base from J, the junction contained 4 bases not matched to a gene. The CDR3, as DNA: TGTGCCACCAGCGGAGGGGGCCTTAACTATGGCTACACCTTC. Its translation: CATSGGGLNYGYTF.

V is TRBV4-1 and J is TRBJ1-5; 7 bases are a match to TRBD1. Germline CDR1 and CDR2: MGHRA and YSYEKL. V lost 2 bases and J lost 6; bases outside the gene matches: 10. CDR3 size: 16 residues. The CDR3, as DNA: TGCGCCAGCAGCCAAAGACAGGGCCCCTCCGGTCAGCCCCAGCATTTT. It is translated as CASSQRQGPSGQPQHF.

The gene calls are TRBV30 and TRBJ2-7; a weak D match, TRBD1 (6 bases). V was pared by 5 bases and J by 1 base, with 12 bases between. CDR1 is GTSNPN, CDR2 SVGIG, per germline (reference sequence). The CDR3 contains 13 residues. The CDR3 is CAWDEGVSYEQYF. Written as DNA, the CDR3 is TGTGCCTGGGATGAGGGGGTTTCCTACGAGCAGTACTTC.

The rearrangement links TRBV2 to TRBJ2-5; 12 bases map to TRBD2. Germline CDR1 is SNHLY and CDR2 is FYNNEI. CDR3 size: 15 residues. With V trimmed by 2 bases and J by 4 bases, 2 bases remained unmatched. CDR3 amino acids: CASSEMGLAGETQYF. CDR3 nucleotide sequence: TGTGCCAGCAGTGAAATGGGACTAGCGGGAGAGACCCAGTACTTC.

The chain joins TRBV30 to TRBJ2-1; a possible D gene is TRBD1 (6 bases). The CDR3 has 12 residues. CDR1 is GTSNPN, CDR2 SVGIG, per germline (reference sequence). The CDR3 here is CARKQGWNEQFF. CDR3 nucleotides: TGTGCTCGAAAACAGGGTTGGAATGAGCAGTTCTTC.

V gene TRBV7-8 combines with J gene TRBJ2-3; a weak D match, TRBD2 (6 bases). The V end lost 2 bases, the J end lost 8 bases, and 8 bases lay between the germline ends. CDR1 and CDR2 from the germline V gene are SGHVS and FQNEAQ. The length of the CDR3 is 12 residues. The CDR3 DNA reads as TGTGCCAGCAGCTTAACAGCGGGTACGCAGTATTTT. This encodes CASSLTAGTQYF.

A note on this clone: This specimen includes other DNA sequences encoding the same CDR3. The chain recombines TRBV7-3 with TRBJ1-1, with TRBD1 identical over 7 bases. V lost 5 bases, J lost 5 bases, and 2 bases stayed unmatched. The CDR3 totals 12 residues. From germline, CDR1 is SGHTA and CDR2 FQGTGA. The CDR3 loop reads CASSNRGTEAFF. CDR3 nucleotides: TGTGCCAGCAGCAACAGGGGTACTGAAGCTTTCTTT.

This chain joins TRBV19 and TRBJ2-3; D remains unclear. Trimming cost V 3 bases and J 5 bases, with 15 bases left between them. The CDR3 sequence is 15 residues long. Germline V lookup: CDR1 LNHDA, CDR2 SQIVND (reference sequence). The CDR3, as DNA: TGTGCCAGTAGTATCGCCAGCCTAGTAGGAGATACGCAGTATTTT. Protein product: CASSIASLVGDTQYF.

The chain combines TRBV11-2 with TRBJ1-1, with unresolved D. Germline-derived CDR1 and CDR2 are SGHAT and FQNNGV. The V end was cut by 2 bases, the J end by 3 bases, with 7 bases between. The CDR3 covers 13 residues. CDR3 nucleotide sequence: TGTGCCAGCAGCTTATCCATTGACACTGAAGCTTTCTTT. Protein product: CASSLSIDTEAFF. The complete variable domain, with remaining parts taken from reference TRBV11-2 and TRBJ1-1, reads EAGVAQSPRYKIIEKRQSVAFWCNPISGHATLYWYQQILGQGPKLLIQFQNNGVVDDSQLPKDRFSAERLKGVDSTLKIQPAKLEDSAVYLCASSLSIDTEAFFGQGTRLTVV.